Listed below are T cell receptor beta chains from one sample, sequenced in a study of blood T cell repertoires in COVID-19. Measured with immunoSEQ multiplex PCR; TCRdb has only the in-frame clones, and not every one. The sample yields over 150,000 clones, roughly four fifths seen once. Material for sequencing was peripheral blood. These TCRs come from a woman aged 60-75 years with COVID-19, enrolled during active disease. The CDR3 runs from the conserved cysteine through the conserved F or W.

v_call	cdr3_length	j_call	cdr3_aa
TRBV7-9	18	TRBJ2-1	CASSLVSASGGAIFEQFF
TRBV5-8	13	TRBJ1-2	CASSGTGGYGYTF
TRBV9	17	TRBJ2-3	CASSVGTSGGASDTQYF
TRBV7-9	14	TRBJ2-4	CASSSDSGRTFMDF
TRBV5-1	14	TRBJ2-5	CASSVMGAQETQYF
TRBV5-6	15	TRBJ1-4	CASSSGTGRNEKLFF
TRBV12-2	16	TRBJ1-5	CASRLAGNRINQPQHF
TRBV4-1	17	TRBJ1-2	CASSQESGGQFNYGYTF
TRBV6-1	13	TRBJ1-2	CASSWTSNYGYTF
TRBV5-4	14	TRBJ2-7	CASRRRDSRKEQYF
TRBV19	14	TRBJ2-7	CASSIRGSSYEQYF
TRBV6-4	13	TRBJ2-3	CASSGDPRDTQYF
TRBV7-3	14	TRBJ2-1	CASSRDRGRNEQFF
TRBV5-1	14	TRBJ2-1	CASSLAGVNNEQFF
TRBV7-6	16	TRBJ1-1	CASSLGLTGLRTEAFF
TRBV10-1	14	TRBJ2-5	CASSEGGIGETQYF
TRBV6-5	15	TRBJ1-1	CASSPPAVALRGAFF
TRBV7-8	17	TRBJ1-1	CASSLRRQGAVNTEAFF
TRBV11-2	15	TRBJ2-1	CASSLVVSSYNEQFF
TRBV5-5	14	TRBJ1-6	CASSLETVNSPLHF
TRBV7-3	15	TRBJ1-6	CASSLTGRVESPLHF
TRBV24-1	15	TRBJ2-3	CATSGEYVRTGTQYF
TRBV6-5	15	TRBJ1-1	CASSWSQLRGTEAFF
TRBV9	15	TRBJ1-1	CASSPRRTENTEAFF
TRBV18	16	TRBJ1-1	CASSSTGTGGLTEAFF
TRBV27	14	TRBJ2-2	CASSFRVPTGELFF
TRBV6-6	13	TRBJ2-5	CASSPPRRETQYF
TRBV19	13	TRBJ2-7	CASSMGWALEQYF
TRBV5-5	16	TRBJ2-5	CASNPPPQGVGETQYF
TRBV6-2/TRBV6-3	15	TRBJ1-2	CASSYSTGNIYGYTF
TRBV7-2	19	TRBJ1-2	CASSLGPLGQGESYYGYTF
TRBV7-6	15	TRBJ1-4	CASSLPGQGNEKLFF
TRBV5-1	15	TRBJ1-1	CASSITGTGNTEAFF
TRBV24-1	14	TRBJ1-5	CATSIARGHQPQHF
TRBV10-3	16	TRBJ2-1	CAIAPAGAIAYNEQFF
TRBV11-3	15	TRBJ1-3	CASSPGGGSGNTIYF
TRBV12-5	14	TRBJ2-1	CASATGQPPNEQFF
TRBV11-3	17	TRBJ2-2	CASSLDRGGWNTGELFF
TRBV7-3	13	TRBJ1-1	CASSPQGFTEAFF
TRBV6-5	15	TRBJ1-5	CASSLGTLSNQPQHF
TRBV4-2	14	TRBJ1-6	CASSQERQGSPLHF
TRBV25-1	15	TRBJ1-2	CASSGRGGGISGYTF
TRBV3-1/TRBV3-2	16	TRBJ1-3	CASSFDRGLSGNTIYF
TRBV18	14	TRBJ1-1	CASSPATGRTEAFF
TRBV7-8	15	TRBJ1-2	CASSLAGTANYGYTF
TRBV10-3	14	TRBJ1-3	CAISGTGSGNTIYF
TRBV7-2	14	TRBJ2-3	CASSLGIGTDTQYF
TRBV19	15	TRBJ2-2	CASKAGGLYTGELFF
TRBV2	16	TRBJ1-5	CASSDGGQGSNQPQHF
TRBV2	13	TRBJ1-6	CASILLGDSPLHF
TRBV6-5	15	TRBJ2-1	CASKSTGESYNEQFF
TRBV6-5	13	TRBJ2-7	CASSYVDTGEQYF
TRBV10-2	17	TRBJ2-3	CASSESKRSVSTDTQYF
TRBV7-7	14	TRBJ1-3	CASSPQLAGNTIYF